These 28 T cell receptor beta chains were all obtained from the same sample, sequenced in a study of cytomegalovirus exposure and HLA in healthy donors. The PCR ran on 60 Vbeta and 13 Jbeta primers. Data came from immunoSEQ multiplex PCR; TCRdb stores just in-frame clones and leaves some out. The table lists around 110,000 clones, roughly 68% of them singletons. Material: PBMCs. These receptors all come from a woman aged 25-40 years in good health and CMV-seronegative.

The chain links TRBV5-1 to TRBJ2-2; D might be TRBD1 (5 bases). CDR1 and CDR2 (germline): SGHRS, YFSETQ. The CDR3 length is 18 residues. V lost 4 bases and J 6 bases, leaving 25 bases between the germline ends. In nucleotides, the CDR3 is TGCGCCAGCAGCCCGTCGGTAGACAGTCGGTGGAGCTCCGGGGAGCTGTTTTTT. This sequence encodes CASSPSVDSRWSSGELFF.

CDR3 sequence: CAWSGQGIEKLFF. The CDR3 nucleotides are TGTGCCTGGAGTGGGCAGGGTATTGAAAAACTGTTTTTT. This chain connects TRBV30 to TRBJ1-4, with a possible D match to TRBD1 (5 bases). The CDR3 length is 13 residues. Trimming left V 1 base short and J 7 bases short, with 10 bases between. CDR1 is GTSNPN and CDR2 is SVGIG in the germline V gene (reference sequence). Full variable domain (rest looked up from reference TRBV30 and TRBJ1-4): SQTIHQWPATLVQPVGSPLSLECTVEGTSNPNLYWYRQAAGRGLQLLFYSVGIGQISSEVPQNLSASRPQDRQFILSSKKLLLSDSGFYLCAWSGQGIEKLFFGSGTQLSVL.

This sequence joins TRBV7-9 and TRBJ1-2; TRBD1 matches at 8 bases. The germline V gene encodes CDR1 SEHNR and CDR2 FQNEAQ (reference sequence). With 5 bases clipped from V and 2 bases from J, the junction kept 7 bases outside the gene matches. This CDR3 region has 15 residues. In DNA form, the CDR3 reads TGTGCCAGCAGCGTACGACAGGGGCGGAACTATGGCTACACCTTC. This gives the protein CASSVRQGRNYGYTF.

The DNA for the CDR3 is TGCAGCGGCGGAGCAGGGGGTGGAACTGAAGCTTTCTTT. Translation gives CSGGAGGGTEAFF. This chain joins TRBV29-1 and TRBJ1-1; 7 bases map to TRBD1. The CDR3 sequence is 13 residues long. Germline loops: CDR1 SQVTM, CDR2 ANQGSEA. The trim removed 7 bases at V and 5 bases at J, leaving 10 bases unmatched. The full variable domain, rest sourced from reference TRBV29-1 and TRBJ1-1, is SAVISQKPSRDICQRGTSLTIQCQVDSQVTMMFWYRQQPGQSLTLIATANQGSEATYESGFVIDKFPISRPNLTFSTLTVSNMSPEDSSIYLCSGGAGGGTEAFFGQGTRLTVV.

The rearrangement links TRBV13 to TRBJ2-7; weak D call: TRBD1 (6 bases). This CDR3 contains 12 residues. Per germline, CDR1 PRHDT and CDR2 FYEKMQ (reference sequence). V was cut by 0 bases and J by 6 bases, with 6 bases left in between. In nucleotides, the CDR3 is TGTGCCAGCAGCTTAGGGGGGGCCGAGCAGTACTTC. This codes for CASSLGGAEQYF.

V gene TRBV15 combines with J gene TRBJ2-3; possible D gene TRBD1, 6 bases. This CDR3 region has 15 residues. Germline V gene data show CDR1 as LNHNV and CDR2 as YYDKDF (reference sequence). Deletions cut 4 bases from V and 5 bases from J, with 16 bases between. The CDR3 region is CATSIEPGVRDTQYF. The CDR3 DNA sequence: TGTGCCACCAGCATCGAACCAGGGGTTAGAGATACGCAGTATTTT.

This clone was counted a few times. The CDR3 sequence is CASSPRTGVVTQYF. The DNA for the CDR3 is TGTGCCAGCAGCCCCCGGACAGGGGTAGTGACCCAGTACTTC. The chain couples TRBV9 to TRBJ2-5; 9 bases align to TRBD1. Looked up from germline, CDR1 is SGDLS and CDR2 is YYNGEE. The CDR3 runs to 14 residues. V was clipped by 4 bases and J by 7 bases; unmatched bases: 8.

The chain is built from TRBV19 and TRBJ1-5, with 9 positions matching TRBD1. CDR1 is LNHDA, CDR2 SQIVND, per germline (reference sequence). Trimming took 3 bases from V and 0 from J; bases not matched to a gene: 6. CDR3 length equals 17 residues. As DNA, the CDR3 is TGTGCCAGTAGTATCTCCGGGACAGGGTTTAGCAATCAGCCCCAGCATTTT. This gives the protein CASSISGTGFSNQPQHF.

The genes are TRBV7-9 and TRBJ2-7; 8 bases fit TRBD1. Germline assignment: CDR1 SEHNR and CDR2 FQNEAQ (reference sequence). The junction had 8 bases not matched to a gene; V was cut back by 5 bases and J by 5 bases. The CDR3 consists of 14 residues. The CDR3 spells CASSHDRGSHEQYF. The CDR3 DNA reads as TGTGCCAGCAGCCACGACAGGGGATCCCACGAGCAGTACTTC.

The CDR3: CASSEYRQGPEQFF. CDR3 sequence (DNA): TGTGCCAGCAGTGAATATAGGCAGGGCCCTGAGCAGTTCTTC. The rearrangement joins TRBV25-1 to TRBJ2-1, with D perhaps TRBD1 (5 bases). V lost 0 bases to trimming and J lost 9 bases, with 12 bases between them. Germline V gene data show CDR1 as MGHDK and CDR2 as SYGVNS. The CDR3 runs to 14 residues.

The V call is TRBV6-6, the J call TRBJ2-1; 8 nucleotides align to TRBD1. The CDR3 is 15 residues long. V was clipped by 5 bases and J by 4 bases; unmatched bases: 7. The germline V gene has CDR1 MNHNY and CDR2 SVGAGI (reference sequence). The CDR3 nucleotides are TGTGCCAGCAGTCCTACAGGGGGAGCATACAATGAGCAGTTCTTC. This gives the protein CASSPTGGAYNEQFF.

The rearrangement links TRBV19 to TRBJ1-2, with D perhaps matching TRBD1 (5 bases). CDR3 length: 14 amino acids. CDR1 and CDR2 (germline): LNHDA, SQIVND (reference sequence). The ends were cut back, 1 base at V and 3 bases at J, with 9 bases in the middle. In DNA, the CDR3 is TGTGCCAGTAGTATAGGGGGCGCGGACTATGGCTACACCTTC. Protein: CASSIGGADYGYTF.

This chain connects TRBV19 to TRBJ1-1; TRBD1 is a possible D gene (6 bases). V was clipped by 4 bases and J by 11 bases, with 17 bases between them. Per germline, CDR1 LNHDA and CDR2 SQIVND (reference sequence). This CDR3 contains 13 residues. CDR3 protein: CASSRNHREGAFF. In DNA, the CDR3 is TGTGCCAGTAGTAGAAACCACAGGGAGGGGGCTTTCTTT.

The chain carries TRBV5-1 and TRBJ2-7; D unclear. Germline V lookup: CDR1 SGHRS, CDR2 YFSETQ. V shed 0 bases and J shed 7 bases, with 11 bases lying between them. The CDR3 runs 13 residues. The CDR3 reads CASSLDSFGEQYF. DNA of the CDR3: TGCGCCAGCAGCTTGGACAGTTTTGGGGAGCAGTACTTC.

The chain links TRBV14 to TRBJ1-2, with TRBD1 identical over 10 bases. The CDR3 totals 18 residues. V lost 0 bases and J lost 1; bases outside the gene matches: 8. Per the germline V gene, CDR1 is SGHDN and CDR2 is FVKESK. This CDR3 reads CASSQDPGQGRLNYGYTF. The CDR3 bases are TGTGCCAGCAGCCAAGATCCGGGACAGGGGAGGCTTAACTATGGCTACACCTTC.

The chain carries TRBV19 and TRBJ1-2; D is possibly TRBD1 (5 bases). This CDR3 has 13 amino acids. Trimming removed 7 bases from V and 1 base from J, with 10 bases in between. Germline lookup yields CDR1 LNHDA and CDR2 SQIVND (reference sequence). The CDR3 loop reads CASTLGGNYGYTF. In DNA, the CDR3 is TGTGCCAGTACCCTGGGGGGTAACTATGGCTACACCTTC.

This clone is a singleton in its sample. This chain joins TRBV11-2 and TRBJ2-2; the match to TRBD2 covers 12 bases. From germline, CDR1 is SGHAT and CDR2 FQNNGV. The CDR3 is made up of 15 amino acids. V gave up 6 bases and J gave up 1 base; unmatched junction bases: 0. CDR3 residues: CASRGLAGNTGELFF. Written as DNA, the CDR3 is TGTGCCAGCAGGGGACTAGCGGGGAACACCGGGGAGCTGTTTTTT.

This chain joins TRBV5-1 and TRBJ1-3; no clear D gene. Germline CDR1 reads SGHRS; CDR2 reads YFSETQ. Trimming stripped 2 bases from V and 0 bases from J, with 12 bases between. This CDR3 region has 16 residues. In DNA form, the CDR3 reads TGCGCCAGCAGCTTAACCGGAGCCGACTCTGGAAACACCATATATTTT. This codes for CASSLTGADSGNTIYF.

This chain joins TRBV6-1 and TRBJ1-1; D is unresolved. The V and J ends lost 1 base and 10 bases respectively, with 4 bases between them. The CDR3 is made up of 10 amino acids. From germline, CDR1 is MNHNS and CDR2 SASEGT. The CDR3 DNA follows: TGTGCCAGCAGTGAAGGGGCAGCTTTCTTT. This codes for CASSEGAAFF.

The CDR3 DNA reads as TGCGCCAGCAGCCAAAGGGGCAGTGCCTTACCCACCTTC. Its protein is CASSQRGSALPTF. This sequence joins TRBV4-3 and TRBJ1-2, with D possibly matching TRBD1 (5 bases). Trimming removed 2 bases at V and 13 bases at J, with 17 bases between. This CDR3 has 13 residues. Germline V gives CDR1 LGHNA, CDR2 YSLEER.

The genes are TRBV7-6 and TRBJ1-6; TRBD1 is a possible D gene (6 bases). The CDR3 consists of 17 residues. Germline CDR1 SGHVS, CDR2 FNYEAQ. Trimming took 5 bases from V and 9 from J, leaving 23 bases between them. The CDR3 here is CASSQKSTDRGGSPLHF. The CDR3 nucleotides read TGTGCCAGCAGCCAAAAAAGTACGGACAGAGGCGGTTCACCCCTCCACTTT.

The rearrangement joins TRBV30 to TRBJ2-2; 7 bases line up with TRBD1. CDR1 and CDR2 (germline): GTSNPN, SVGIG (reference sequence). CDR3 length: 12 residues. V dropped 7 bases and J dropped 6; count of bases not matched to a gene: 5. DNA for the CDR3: TGTGCCTATCCGGGACAGCCCGGGGAGCTGTTTTTT. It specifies CAYPGQPGELFF. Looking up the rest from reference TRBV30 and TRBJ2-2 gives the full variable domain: SQTIHQWPATLVQPVGSPLSLECTVEGTSNPNLYWYRQAAGRGLQLLFYSVGIGQISSEVPQNLSASRPQDRQFILSSKKLLLSDSGFYLCAYPGQPGELFFGEGSRLTVL.

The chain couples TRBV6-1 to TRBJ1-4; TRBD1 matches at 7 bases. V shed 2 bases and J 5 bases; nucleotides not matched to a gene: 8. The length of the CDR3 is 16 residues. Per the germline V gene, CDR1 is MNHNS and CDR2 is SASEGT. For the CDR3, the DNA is TGTGCCAGCAGTGAATTCAGCGGCAGGGGGAATGAAAAACTGTTTTTT. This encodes CASSEFSGRGNEKLFF.

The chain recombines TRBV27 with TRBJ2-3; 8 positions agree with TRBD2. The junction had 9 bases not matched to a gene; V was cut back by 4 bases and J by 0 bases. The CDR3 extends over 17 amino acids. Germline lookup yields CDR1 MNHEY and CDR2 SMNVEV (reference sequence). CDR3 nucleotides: TGTGCCAGCAGTTCCCGGGGGGGGTATCCTAGCACAGATACGCAGTATTTT. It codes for CASSSRGGYPSTDTQYF.

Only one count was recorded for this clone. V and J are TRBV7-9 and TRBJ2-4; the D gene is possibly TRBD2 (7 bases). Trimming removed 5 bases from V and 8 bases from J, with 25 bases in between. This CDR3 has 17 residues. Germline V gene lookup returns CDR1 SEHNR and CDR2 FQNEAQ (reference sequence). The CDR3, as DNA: TGTGCCAGCAGCGTTGTGGGGGGGCGCGGGATGGAAGACATTCAGTACTTC. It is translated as CASSVVGGRGMEDIQYF.

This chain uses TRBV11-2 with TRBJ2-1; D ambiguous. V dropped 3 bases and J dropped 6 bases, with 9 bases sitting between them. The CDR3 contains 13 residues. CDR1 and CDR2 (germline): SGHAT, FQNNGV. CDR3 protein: CASSLALVNEQFF. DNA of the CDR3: TGTGCCAGCAGCTTGGCATTGGTCAATGAGCAGTTCTTC.

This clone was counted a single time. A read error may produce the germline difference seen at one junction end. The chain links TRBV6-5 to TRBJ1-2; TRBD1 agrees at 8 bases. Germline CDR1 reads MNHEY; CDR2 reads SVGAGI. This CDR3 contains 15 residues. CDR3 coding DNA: TGTGCCAGCAGGGAGACAGGGGTTATGCTCTATGGCTACCCCTTC. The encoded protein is CASRETGVMLYGYPF.

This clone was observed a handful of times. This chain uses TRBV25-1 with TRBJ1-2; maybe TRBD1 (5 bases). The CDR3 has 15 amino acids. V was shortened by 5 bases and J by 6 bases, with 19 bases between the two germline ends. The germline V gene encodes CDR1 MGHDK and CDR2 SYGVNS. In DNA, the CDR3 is TGTGCCAGCAGTCCGCGGGGACTCATTGGAAATGGCTACACCTTC. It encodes CASSPRGLIGNGYTF.